This T cell receptor (beta chain) was documented in a study of somatic mutations in cytotoxic T cells in rheumatoid arthritis. Positive magnetic bead selection was used to isolate CD4+ and CD8+ cells; purity was checked by flow cytometry. The protocol was immunoSEQ multiplex PCR, while the TCRdb copy is restricted to in-frame clones and leaves out a portion. The sample shows roughly 17,000 clones, about 85% of them seen only once. Germline CDR1 MNHEY, CDR2 SVGAGI. The CDR3 consists of 14 residues. This TCR derives from a woman aged 40-49 years with rheumatoid arthritis. The specimen sequenced was CD8+ T cells sorted from blood. The gene calls are TRBV6-5 and TRBJ2-5; 10 nucleotides match TRBD1. The assigned J gene may be wrong: the sequence end matches TRBJ2-7 better. The CDR3 DNA sequence: TGTGCCAGCAGTGAGGGACAGGGGACCTACGAGCAGTACTTC. Amino acids: CASSEGQGTYEQYF.